The 23 T cell receptor beta chains in this list originate from one sample, sequenced in a study of Ad26.COV2.S vaccination and SARS-CoV-2 variants. Sequenced by immunoSEQ multiplex PCR; TCRdb stores in-frame clones only, minus some. Of about 350,000 clones listed, around 90% are singletons. Treatment reported: roughly 18 received Ad26.COV2.S at low or high dose, single or two shots; 5 received placebo; per-sample allocation not given. Samples came from day 63 after the first vaccine or placebo injection. This sample comprised peripheral blood, obtained in a trial of Ad26.COV2.S vaccine versus placebo. The source of these receptors is a person between 18 and 65 years old who received the Ad26.COV2.S COVID-19 vaccine or a placebo.

CDR3 coding DNA: TGTGCCAGCAGCTCCGGGACGTCGTTACACAATGAGCAGTTCTTC. Amino acid sequence: CASSSGTSLHNEQFF. V usage is TRBV11-3 and J usage is TRBJ2-1, with D perhaps matching TRBD1 or TRBD2 (5 bases each). Trimming stripped 4 bases from V and 5 bases from J, with 15 bases between. This CDR3 region has 15 residues. Germline V lookup: CDR1 SGHNT, CDR2 YENEEA.

With regard to this clone: The sample contains more than one DNA sequence encoding this CDR3. This sequence joins TRBV9 and TRBJ1-5; 7 bases agree with TRBD1. The V and J ends lost 3 bases and 0 bases, in that order; junction bases with no gene match: 3. Per germline, CDR1 SGDLS and CDR2 YYNGEE. The CDR3 runs 15 residues. The CDR3 region is CASSAGQNSNQPQHF. CDR3 bases: TGTGCCAGCAGCGCGGGACAGAATAGCAATCAGCCCCAGCATTTT. Variable domain in full (rest from reference TRBV9 and TRBJ1-5): DSGVTQTPKHLITATGQRVTLRCSPRSGDLSVYWYQQSLDQGLQFLIQYYNGEERAKGNILERFSAQQFPDLHSELNLSSLELGDSALYFCASSAGQNSNQPQHFGDGTRLSIL.

This chain uses TRBV9 with TRBJ1-2, with TRBD1 as a possible D gene (5 bases). The germline V gene has CDR1 SGDLS and CDR2 YYNGEE. This CDR3 has 16 amino acids. Deletions cut 0 bases from V and 0 bases from J, with 12 bases between. The CDR3 nucleotides are TGTGCCAGCAGCGTAGGGCCCGGGGGAGCTAACTATGGCTACACCTTC. Translation: CASSVGPGGANYGYTF.

The chain has TRBV6-5 and TRBJ2-5; the D gene could be TRBD1 or TRBD2 (5 bases each). This CDR3 region has 15 residues. The germline CDR1 and CDR2 sequences are MNHEY and SVGAGI. Trimming took 6 bases from V and 3 from J, leaving 17 bases between them. CDR3 in amino acids: CASRTSGRKEETQYF. As DNA, the CDR3 is TGTGCCAGCAGAACCTCGGGACGGAAGGAAGAGACCCAGTACTTC.

V and J are TRBV29-1 and TRBJ2-3; perhaps D is TRBD1 or TRBD2 (7 bases each). The germline V gene encodes CDR1 SQVTM and CDR2 ANQGSEA. The CDR3 spans 15 residues. Trimming stripped 4 bases from V and 2 bases from J, with 16 bases between. In nucleotides, the CDR3 is TGCAGCGTTGGGGGGGGACAGTCGGCCACAGATACGCAGTATTTT. This encodes CSVGGGQSATDTQYF.

The V call is TRBV4-1, the J call TRBJ2-1; 9 bases align to TRBD1. There are 14 residues in the CDR3. Trimming removed 3 bases from V and 8 bases from J; junction bases left unmatched: 5. Per the germline V gene, CDR1 is MGHRA and CDR2 is YSYEKL. CDR3 region: CASSQPGQGHEQFF. CDR3 bases: TGCGCCAGCAGCCAGCCGGGACAGGGACATGAGCAGTTCTTC.

This clone was counted between two and nine times. The chain has TRBV6-2 or TRBV6-3 and TRBJ1-2; D remains unclear. The CDR3 spans 13 residues. CDR1 MNHEY and CDR2 SVGEGT come from the germline V gene. V shed 7 bases and J shed 8 bases, with 17 bases lying between them. CDR3: CASTPPIPRGYTF. CDR3 DNA sequence: TGTGCCAGCACCCCTCCCATCCCACGGGGCTACACCTTC.

The rearrangement uses TRBV7-9 and TRBJ1-1, with D perhaps TRBD1 (5 bases). V lost 3 bases, J lost 1 base, and 18 bases lay in between. From germline, CDR1 is SEHNR and CDR2 FQNEAQ (reference sequence). This CDR3 comprises 17 residues. This chain's CDR3 is CASSFPTTGRSNTEAFF. CDR3 sequence (DNA): TGTGCCAGCAGCTTCCCCACTACGGGACGTTCGAACACTGAAGCTTTCTTT.

The genes are TRBV3-1 (or the pseudogene TRBV3-2) and TRBJ1-2; TRBD1 matches at 10 bases. Germline V gives CDR1 LGHDT, CDR2 YNNKEL (reference sequence). The CDR3 length is 20 residues. V was pared by 0 bases and J by 3 bases, with 16 bases of the junction left unmatched. In DNA, the CDR3 is TGTGCCAGCAGCCAAGATGTTCGACAGGGGGCGCAAGGAGTGGACTATGGCTACACCTTC. Encoded protein: CASSQDVRQGAQGVDYGYTF.

The genes are TRBV7-3 and TRBJ1-6; the D gene is possibly TRBD1 (6 bases). Germline CDR1 SGHTA, CDR2 FQGTGA. V dropped 4 bases and J dropped 6 bases, with 10 bases sitting between them. This CDR3 region has 14 residues. The CDR3 region has the DNA TGTGCCAGCAGCTCGCAGGGGTTTAATTCACCCCTCCACTTT. Protein sequence: CASSSQGFNSPLHF.

The chain couples TRBV28 to TRBJ2-1, with D maybe TRBD1 (6 bases). The CDR3 has 16 amino acids. V shed 6 bases and J shed 6 bases, with 21 bases lying between them. Germline assignment: CDR1 MDHEN and CDR2 SYDVKM. The CDR3 bases are TGTGCCAGCAGATATACAGGGCCCGCTTGGGGCAATGAGCAGTTCTTC. Translated: CASRYTGPAWGNEQFF.

This clone showed up just once. The chain recombines TRBV5-6 with TRBJ2-5, with 8 bases aligning to TRBD1. CDR1 is SGHDT and CDR2 is YYEEEE in the germline V gene. This CDR3 has 15 residues. J gave up 7 bases and V 0 bases, and 8 bases lay outside the gene matches. The CDR3 DNA reads as TGTGCCAGCAGCTTGGGGGTCAGGGGGCGAGGGACCCAGTACTTC. Translated: CASSLGVRGRGTQYF.

The V call is TRBV28, the J call TRBJ2-7, with a tentative D call TRBD2 (5 bases). V was clipped by 3 bases and J by 5 bases, with 14 bases between them. This CDR3 comprises 14 residues. Germline values: CDR1 MDHEN, CDR2 SYDVKM. CDR3 sequence reads: CASSFAGAGNEQYF. CDR3 sequence (DNA): TGTGCCAGCAGTTTCGCAGGCGCGGGCAACGAGCAGTACTTC.

The rearrangement joins TRBV11-2 to TRBJ2-3; the match to TRBD1 covers 8 bases. CDR3 size: 18 residues. The germline V gene encodes CDR1 SGHAT and CDR2 FQNNGV. V was clipped by 5 bases and J by 8 bases; unmatched bases: 21. The CDR3 nucleotides read TGTGCCAGCAGCCTACAACGGGCGGGGACAGGTCTCTTCGTTACGCAGTATTTT. The encoded protein is CASSLQRAGTGLFVTQYF.

The V gene is TRBV5-4, the J gene TRBJ1-1; 8 bases map to TRBD1. The germline V gene has CDR1 SGHNT and CDR2 YYREEE (reference sequence). Unmatched junction bases numbered 13, after V lost 4 bases and J lost 5 bases. The CDR3 totals 16 residues. The CDR3 sequence is CASSLLRTGPETEAFF. Here the CDR3 DNA reads TGTGCCAGCAGCCTACTCAGGACAGGGCCGGAAACTGAAGCTTTCTTT.

This chain uses TRBV9 with TRBJ2-7; TRBD1 is a possible D gene (5 bases). Trimming removed 0 bases from V and 3 bases from J, with 10 bases in between. This CDR3 comprises 14 residues. From germline, CDR1 is SGDLS and CDR2 YYNGEE. The CDR3 protein is CASSVEGYGYEQYF. The CDR3 nucleotides are TGTGCCAGCAGCGTAGAGGGGTATGGCTACGAGCAGTACTTC. Combining the CDR3 with reference TRBV9 and TRBJ2-7 gives the whole variable domain DSGVTQTPKHLITATGQRVTLRCSPRSGDLSVYWYQQSLDQGLQFLIQYYNGEERAKGNILERFSAQQFPDLHSELNLSSLELGDSALYFCASSVEGYGYEQYFGPGTRLTVT.

The chain couples TRBV5-1 to TRBJ2-5; 12 nucleotides line up with TRBD2. The V and J ends lost 6 bases and 1 base, in that order; junction bases with no gene match: 1. The CDR3 covers 14 residues. Per the germline V gene, CDR1 is SGHRS and CDR2 is YFSETQ. CDR3 amino acids: CASMTSGGQETQYF. In DNA, the CDR3 is TGCGCCAGCATGACTAGCGGGGGCCAAGAGACCCAGTACTTC. The full variable domain, its missing parts supplied by reference TRBV5-1 and TRBJ2-5, is KAGVTQTPRYLIKTRGQQVTLSCSPISGHRSVSWYQQTPGQGLQFLFEYFSETQRNKGNFPGRFSGRQFSNSRSEMNVSTLELGDSALYLCASMTSGGQETQYFGPGTRLLVL.

This chain uses TRBV7-6 with TRBJ1-5; D remains ambiguous. The germline V gene encodes CDR1 SGHVS and CDR2 FNYEAQ. The CDR3 is 13 amino acids. The germline V and J ends were trimmed by 1 base and 0 bases, with 1 base remaining between them. The CDR3 DNA is TGTGCCAGCAGCTTAGATAGCAATCAGCCCCAGCATTTT. Protein product: CASSLDSNQPQHF.

The chain uses TRBV29-1 and TRBJ1-4; D gene ambiguous. Deletions cut 7 bases from V and 7 bases from J, with 13 bases between. The CDR3 totals 12 residues. Germline V lookup: CDR1 SQVTM, CDR2 ANQGSEA. CDR3 coding DNA: TGCAGCGCCGATGAGGGCGGTGAAAAACTGTTTTTT. Protein sequence: CSADEGGEKLFF.

V is TRBV6-6 and J is TRBJ2-1, with 11 bases matching TRBD2. Germline CDR1 is MNHNY and CDR2 is SVGAGI (reference sequence). The CDR3 is made up of 15 amino acids. With V trimmed by 5 bases and J by 4 bases, 4 bases remained unmatched. CDR3 residues: CASSGGLAAYNEQFF. For the CDR3, the DNA is TGTGCCAGCAGTGGGGGACTAGCGGCTTACAATGAGCAGTTCTTC.

The chain links TRBV11-3 to TRBJ2-1; TRBD2 matches at 7 bases. Germline V gene lookup returns CDR1 SGHNT and CDR2 YENEEA. V lost 3 bases, J lost 7 bases, and 12 bases stayed unmatched. This CDR3 contains 16 residues. The CDR3 region is CASSFSSGAPGNEQFF. The DNA for the CDR3 is TGTGCCAGCAGCTTCTCGAGCGGGGCCCCAGGAAATGAGCAGTTCTTC.

As concerns this clone: Within the sample, other DNA sequences also encode this same CDR3. V and J are TRBV18 and TRBJ2-7, with TRBD2 matching over 9 bases. Unmatched junction bases numbered 1, after V lost 0 bases and J lost 7 bases. The CDR3 extends over 13 amino acids. Germline V gene data show CDR1 as KGHSH and CDR2 as LQKENI. The CDR3 coding sequence is TGTGCCAGCTCACCACCAAGCGGGAGGGAGCAGTACTTC. Its translation is CASSPPSGREQYF.

The V gene is TRBV9, the J gene TRBJ2-2, with 7 bases lining up with TRBD2. V was pared by 3 bases and J by 7 bases, with 9 bases of the junction left unmatched. Germline lookup yields CDR1 SGDLS and CDR2 YYNGEE. This CDR3 is 15 amino acids long. The CDR3 DNA is TGTGCCAGCAGCGACGGGACTATCCGAGGCGGGGAGCTGTTTTTT. Amino acid sequence: CASSDGTIRGGELFF.